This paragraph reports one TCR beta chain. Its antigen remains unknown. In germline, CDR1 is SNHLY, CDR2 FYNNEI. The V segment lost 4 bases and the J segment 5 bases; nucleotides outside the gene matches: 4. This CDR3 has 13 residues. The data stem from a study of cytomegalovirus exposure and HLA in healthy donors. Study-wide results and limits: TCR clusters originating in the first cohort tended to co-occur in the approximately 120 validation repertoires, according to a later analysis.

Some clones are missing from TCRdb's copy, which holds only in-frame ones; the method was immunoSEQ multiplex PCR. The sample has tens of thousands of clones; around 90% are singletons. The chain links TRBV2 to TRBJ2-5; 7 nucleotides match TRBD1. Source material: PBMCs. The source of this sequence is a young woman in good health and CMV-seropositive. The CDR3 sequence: CASSVTGMETQYF. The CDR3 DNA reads TGTGCCAGCAGTGTGACAGGGATGGAGACCCAGTACTTC.